The present entry profiles one T cell receptor (beta chain) with its context. The antigen is not known. Genomic DNA served as template for TCR beta VDJ and CDR3 profiling. TCRdb fed the reads into MiXCR, producing one record per CDR3 protein. The sample has a few hundred thousand distinct CDR3 sequences; around 60% are singletons. This CDR3 contains 17 residues. This record belongs to a study of CD8+CD57+ T cells in acquired aplastic anemia. Study-level information: Quantities of DNA derived from sorted CD4+ and CD8+ cells averaged roughly 3 ug. Healthy donors yielded 9.5 million to 11 million CD4+ cell reads on average.

Overall study results and limits: Shared by patients and controls, around 27 CD8+ CDR3s were abundant in patients.

This chain links TRBV3-2 with TRBJ1-5. TRBV3-2 is assigned pseudogene status. Sequencing used sorted CD4+, CD8+, or CD8+CD57+ T cells (not recorded which) from PBMCs. The receptor's source is a human donor in good health. Written as DNA, the CDR3 is TGTGCCAGCAGCCACCGGCAGCGTCTTTGTAGCAATCAGCCCCAGCATTTT. Encoded protein: CASSHRQRLCSNQPQHF.